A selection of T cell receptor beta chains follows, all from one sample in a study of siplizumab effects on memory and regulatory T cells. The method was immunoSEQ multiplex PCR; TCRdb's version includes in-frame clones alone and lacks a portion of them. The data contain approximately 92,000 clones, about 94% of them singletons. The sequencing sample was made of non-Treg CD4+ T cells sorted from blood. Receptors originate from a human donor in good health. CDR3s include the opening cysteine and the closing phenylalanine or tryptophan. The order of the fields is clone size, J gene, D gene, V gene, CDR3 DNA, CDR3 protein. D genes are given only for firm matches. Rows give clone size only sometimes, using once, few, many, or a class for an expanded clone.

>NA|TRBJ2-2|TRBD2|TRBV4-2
TGTGCCAGCAGCCAAGGGGGACTAGAAGACGGATTAAGGGAGCTGTTTTTT
CASSQGGLEDGLRELFF
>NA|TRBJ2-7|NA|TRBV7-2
TGTGCCAGCACCCGGGACGGCGCCTCCTACGAGCAGTACTTC
CASTRDGASYEQYF
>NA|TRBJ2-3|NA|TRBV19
TGTGCCAGTAGTATGTATGTCCCGGGCGCAGATACGCAGTATTTT
CASSMYVPGADTQYF
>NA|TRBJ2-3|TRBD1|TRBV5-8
TGTGCCAGCAGCTTGGCCCGATGGACAGGGGGCATCGATACGCAGTATTTT
CASSLARWTGGIDTQYF
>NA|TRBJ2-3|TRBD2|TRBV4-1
TGCGCCAGCAGCCAAGATGCGGGAGGGCCCACAGATACGCAGTATTTT
CASSQDAGGPTDTQYF
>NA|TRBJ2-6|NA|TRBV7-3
TGTGCCAGCAGCCCCATCCGGGCGGGGGGGGCCAACGTCCTGACTTTC
CASSPIRAGGANVLTF
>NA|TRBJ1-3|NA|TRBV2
TGTGCCAGCAGGAGGGGGGGGAACTCTGGAAACACCATATATTTT
CASRRGGNSGNTIYF
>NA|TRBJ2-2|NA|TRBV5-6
TGTGCCAGCAGCTACCAGGCAACCGGGGAGCTGTTTTTT
CASSYQATGELFF
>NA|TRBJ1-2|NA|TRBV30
TGTGCCTGGAGTTCACTATTTGTAACGAGCGGCTACACCTTC
CAWSSLFVTSGYTF
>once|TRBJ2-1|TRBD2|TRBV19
TGTGCCAGTAGAGAATGGTCGGGAGCGGGGAATGAGCAGTTCTTC
CASREWSGAGNEQFF
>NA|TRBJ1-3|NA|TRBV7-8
TGTGCCAGCAGCTTAGGTCGGTCCTCTGGAAACACCATATATTTT
CASSLGRSSGNTIYF
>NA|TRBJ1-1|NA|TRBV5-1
TGCGCCAGCAGCGTAGACAGATCGAACACTGAAGCTTTCTTT
CASSVDRSNTEAFF
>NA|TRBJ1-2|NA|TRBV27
TGTGCCAGCAGTTTAGAACAGGGTTCCAACTATGGCTACACCTTC
CASSLEQGSNYGYTF
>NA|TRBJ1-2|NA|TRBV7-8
TGTGCCAGCAGCCGGGAGGGGTTGGGCTACACCTTC
CASSREGLGYTF
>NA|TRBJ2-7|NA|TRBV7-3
TGTGCCAGCAGCCCCGGCGGGGCAGGGGACTACGAGCAGTACTTC
CASSPGGAGDYEQYF
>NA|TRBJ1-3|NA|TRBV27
TGTGCCAGCAGTTCCACTTCCCGTCCTGGAAACACCATATATTTT
CASSSTSRPGNTIYF
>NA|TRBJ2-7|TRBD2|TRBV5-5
TGTGCCAGCAGCTTCCGCCCGGGACTAGCGGGAACTGCCCACGAGCAGTACTTC
CASSFRPGLAGTAHEQYF
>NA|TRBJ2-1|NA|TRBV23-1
TGCGCCAGCAGTCAATCGGACCCCCGACAGCTCTGTTTTTTTTGGGATGAGCAGTTCTTC
CASSQSDPRQLCFFWDEQFF
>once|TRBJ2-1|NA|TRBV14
TGTGCCAGCAGCCCATACCGGGATTTCTACAATGAGCAGTTCTTC
CASSPYRDFYNEQFF
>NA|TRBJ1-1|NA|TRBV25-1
TGTGCCAGCAGTGAGGTAGGCAGGACTGAAGCTTTCTTT
CASSEVGRTEAFF
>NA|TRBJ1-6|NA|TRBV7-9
TGTGCCAGCAGTAGTACTCGGCAGGCCTATAATTCACCCCTCCACTTT
CASSSTRQAYNSPLHF
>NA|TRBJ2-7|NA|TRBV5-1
TGCGCCAGCAGCTTGGATAACTACGAGCAGTACTTC
CASSLDNYEQYF
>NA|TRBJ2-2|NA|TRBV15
TGTGCCACCAGCAAGACTATGGGGCCAAACACCGGGGAGCTGTTTTTT
CATSKTMGPNTGELFF